This T cell receptor beta chain was obtained from a study of OX40 agonist ivuxolimab in advanced cancers. The wider study: Prior checkpoint blockade (anti-PD-1, anti-PD-L1 or anti-CTLA-4) was permitted; approximately 40% had it.

Study results and limitations: The study found that CD8+ T cells averaged more expanded clones than CD4+. Among the lowest peripheral clonal expansion occurred in 0.1-3.0 mg/kg partial responders.

Method: immunoSEQ multiplex PCR; TCRdb's copy keeps in-frame clones and lacks some. The sample holds approximately 35,000 clones, approximately 79% seen once. CDR3 length equals 16 residues. Germline CDR1 is SGHKS and CDR2 is YYEKEE (reference sequence). After removal of 0 bases from V and 8 bases from J, the junction contained 9 bases not matched to a gene. Collection of blood occurred at baseline, at cycle 4 day 1, and at cycle 7 day 1. On this clone itself: Its cognate antigen is unknown.

The sequence derives from an adult with an advanced solid tumor such as melanoma, head and neck, liver or kidney cancer. The material sequenced was CD4+ or CD8+ T cells sorted from blood, taken in a trial of the OX40 agonist ivuxolimab. The rearrangement links TRBV5-5 to TRBJ2-1; 9 bases agree with TRBD1. The CDR3 DNA is TGTGCCAGCAGCTTGGCCTTAGGACAGGGGTTATATGAGCAGTTCTTC. As protein: CASSLALGQGLYEQFF.